This is a list of T cell receptor beta chains from one sample in a study of OX40 agonist ivuxolimab in advanced cancers. Produced via immunoSEQ multiplex PCR; TCRdb's table is partial and in-frame only. The sample carries about 92,000 clones, approximately 80% recorded once. The specimen was CD4+ or CD8+ T cells sorted from blood, collected in a trial of the OX40 agonist ivuxolimab. All receptors derive from an adult with an advanced solid tumor such as melanoma, head and neck, liver or kidney cancer. Each CDR3 is given with its conserved first and last residue. A D gene is named only where the DNA matches it firmly. Clone size, where shown, is once, few, many, or a class for clones that have expanded.

TRBJ2-1 . TRBV2 . TGTGCCAGCAGTTACGGGGGCTTGGGGTACAATGAGCAGTTCTTC CASSYGGLGYNEQFF
TRBJ1-3 . TRBV5-1 . TGCGCCAGCAGTAACCAGGGGTCTGGAAACACCATATATTTT CASSNQGSGNTIYF
TRBJ1-6 . TRBV2 TRBD1 TGTGCCAGCAGGCTAAATCGGGACAGATCAAATTCACCCCTCCACTTT CASRLNRDRSNSPLHF
TRBJ1-3 . TRBV6-6 . TGTGCCAGCAGCCGGGGACTCTCCTCTGGAAACACCATATATTTT CASSRGLSSGNTIYF
TRBJ2-7 . TRBV29-1 . TGCAGCAGCCGAGCAGGGGACTACGAGCAGTACTTC CSSRAGDYEQYF
TRBJ2-1 . TRBV5-8 . TGTGCCAGCAGCTTGGGTGGAGAGGAGCAGTTCTTC CASSLGGEEQFF
TRBJ2-3 . TRBV5-1 TRBD2 TGCGCCAGCAGCATAGGGACTAGCGGGGTCACAGATACGCAGTATTTT CASSIGTSGVTDTQYF
TRBJ2-2 . TRBV9 . TGTGCCAGCAGCCCCGCCCAAAGGATGACCGGGGAGCTGTTTTTT CASSPAQRMTGELFF
TRBJ1-6 . TRBV5-4 TRBD1 TGTGCCAGCAGGGATACGACCGGGACAGCAAATTCACCCCTCCACTTT CASRDTTGTANSPLHF
TRBJ2-7 . TRBV30 TRBD2 TGTGCCGGGGGGAACGGAGCGGGGGCCTACGAGCAGTACTTC CAGGNGAGAYEQYF
TRBJ1-6 once TRBV2 . TGTGCCAGCAGTGAACAGAGCTCCTATAATTCACCCCTCCACTTT CASSEQSSYNSPLHF
TRBJ1-5 few TRBV2 . TGTGCCAGCAGGCAGACAGGTCGCAATCAGCCCCAGCATTTT CASRQTGRNQPQHF
TRBJ1-5 . TRBV7-2 . TGTGCCAGCAGCTTAGGCGTGTATAGCAATCAGCCCCAGCATTTT CASSLGVYSNQPQHF
TRBJ1-1 many TRBV7-2 TRBD1 TGTGCCAGCAGCCCGGACAGGGGGCATGGGACTGAAGCTTTCTTT CASSPDRGHGTEAFF
TRBJ2-3 . TRBV11-2 . TGTGCCAGCAGCTTAGATAGGGGGAGAACAGATACGCAGTATTTT CASSLDRGRTDTQYF
TRBJ1-1 . TRBV16 . TGTGCCAGCAGCCAATTAGGTGGTCTGGGGGACACTGAAGCTTTCTTT CASSQLGGLGDTEAFF
TRBJ1-1 . TRBV5-1 . TGCGCCAGCAGTCAGGGGCCTGAAGCTTTCTTT CASSQGPEAFF
TRBJ1-1 . TRBV7-6 . TGTGCCAGCAGCTTAGACCGAAACACTGAAGCTTTCTTT CASSLDRNTEAFF
TRBJ2-1 . TRBV5-1 . TGCGCCAGCAGCTTGGGAGGGAGGCCCATCGAAGAGCAGTTCTTC CASSLGGRPIEEQFF
TRBJ1-1 . TRBV19 . TGTGCCAGTAGTGACCCCTTCGTGAGGGCGAACACTGAAGCTTTCTTT CASSDPFVRANTEAFF
TRBJ2-7 . TRBV28 TRBD1 TGTGCCAGCAGTGTCGCAGGGGGCTACGAGCAGTACTTC CASSVAGGYEQYF
TRBJ1-3 . TRBV11-2 . TGTGCCAGCAGCGCCTCTGAGGGAAACACCATATATTTT CASSASEGNTIYF
TRBJ1-1 . TRBV9 TRBD1 TGTGCCAGCAGCGTAGGGGGGTTACGGACAGGGGTCACTGAAGCTTTCTTT CASSVGGLRTGVTEAFF
TRBJ2-1 . TRBV14 TRBD1 TGTGCCAGCAGCCAAGGTCAGGGGGCTTCCTACAATGAGCAGTTCTTC CASSQGQGASYNEQFF
TRBJ2-2 . TRBV19 TRBD1 TGTGCCAGTAGTATGCAGAGAGGGGGCAGCACCGGGGAGCTGTTTTTT CASSMQRGGSTGELFF
TRBJ1-2 . TRBV7-2 TRBD1 TGTGCCAGCAGCAACCGACAGGGGGCCTATGGCTACACCTTC CASSNRQGAYGYTF
TRBJ2-7 . TRBV10-2 TRBD2 TGCGCCAGCAGTGAGAGGGGACTAGCGGGCGCAACCTACGAGCAGTACTTC CASSERGLAGATYEQYF
TRBJ1-4 . TRBV18 TRBD1 TGTGCCAGCTCCCCCGGGACAGGACGCGAAAAACTGTTTTTT CASSPGTGREKLFF
TRBJ2-4 . TRBV5-1 TRBD1 TGCGCCAGCAGCTCCGGACAGGGGGGGAACATTCAGTACTTC CASSSGQGGNIQYF
TRBJ2-7 . TRBV6-6 TRBD2 TGTGCCAGCAGTTCGGGACTAGCGGAGTTTTACGAGCAGTACTTC CASSSGLAEFYEQYF
TRBJ2-5 . TRBV9 TRBD2 TGTGCCAGCAGCCGGGACTACGGGGAGACCCAGTACTTC CASSRDYGETQYF
TRBJ1-4 . TRBV12-5 . TGTGCTAGTGAGGGGACTGGCGAAAAACTGTTTTTT CASEGTGEKLFF
TRBJ1-5 few TRBV19 . TGTGCCAGTAGTCCGACCGGACCGGGAAGCAATCAGCCCCAGCATTTT CASSPTGPGSNQPQHF
TRBJ2-7 . TRBV6-1 . TGTGCCAGCAGTGAATTTCAAAGGGAGCAGTACTTC CASSEFQREQYF
TRBJ1-5 . TRBV18 TRBD1 TGTGCCAGCTCAAAGGGCACAGGGGACGGACAGCCCCAGCATTTT CASSKGTGDGQPQHF
TRBJ2-3 . TRBV7-9 . TGTGCCAGCAGCTTCCGAACAGGGAGCGGAAAGGGAGATACGCAGTATTTT CASSFRTGSGKGDTQYF